The 14 T cell receptor beta chains presented below share a single source sample, sequenced in a study of blood T cell repertoires in COVID-19 (dated by TCRdb to 2019 to 2021). The library was obtained by the immunoSEQ multiplex PCR assay. Held by TCRdb, this immuneACCESS table contains in-frame sequences only and omits some clones. Under half of the omission traces to an unresolved V gene where checked; the cause of the rest is unknown. For this sample the table gives about 180,000 clones, of which roughly 87% were detected only once. 1.9% of the sample is in the top ten clones. Sequencing was carried out using peripheral blood. These receptor sequences come from a man aged 18 to 30 who had recovered from COVID-19.

The chain couples TRBV2 to TRBJ2-4, with 11 nucleotides matching TRBD1. The CDR3 has 18 residues. CDR1 SNHLY and CDR2 FYNNEI come from the germline V gene. J was trimmed by 7 bases and V by 2 bases; bases with no gene match: 13. This CDR3 is CASSETPYGQGANNIQYF. For the CDR3, the DNA is TGTGCCAGCAGTGAAACGCCCTACGGACAGGGGGCAAATAACATTCAGTACTTC.

The chain has TRBV6-2 or TRBV6-3 and TRBJ1-2; D perhaps matches TRBD1 (5 bases). Looked up from germline, CDR1 is MNHEY and CDR2 is SVGEGT. V lost 2 bases and J lost 2, with 9 bases in between. The CDR3 is made up of 14 amino acids. CDR3 DNA: TGTGCCAGCAGTTACAATAGACAGAACTATGGCTACACCTTC. This encodes CASSYNRQNYGYTF.

The genes are TRBV29-1 and TRBJ2-2; TRBD1 agrees at 11 bases. This CDR3 region has 15 residues. Germline V gene lookup returns CDR1 SQVTM and CDR2 ANQGSEA. The trim removed 7 bases at V and 7 bases at J, leaving 11 bases unmatched. DNA for the CDR3: TGCAGCGCCCGTAACGGACAGGGGGCGATCGGGGAGCTGTTTTTT. Amino acids: CSARNGQGAIGELFF.

The rearrangement uses TRBV29-1 and TRBJ1-1; D might be TRBD1 (5 bases). V lost 6 bases and J 1 base, leaving 9 bases between the germline ends. CDR3 length: 12 amino acids. From germline, CDR1 is SQVTM and CDR2 ANQGSEA. CDR3 protein: CSVRAWNTEAFF. In nucleotides, the CDR3 is TGCAGCGTCAGGGCTTGGAACACTGAAGCTTTCTTT.

The chain links TRBV5-1 to TRBJ2-7, with TRBD1 identical over 7 bases. Germline CDR1 is SGHRS and CDR2 is YFSETQ. This CDR3 comprises 13 residues. Unmatched junction bases numbered 6, after V lost 3 bases and J lost 6 bases. The CDR3 protein is CASSWDYRGEQYF. CDR3 nucleotide sequence: TGCGCCAGCAGCTGGGATTACAGGGGCGAGCAGTACTTC.

The chain employs TRBV24-1 and TRBJ2-7, with D unresolved. V gave up 3 bases and J gave up 0 bases, with 8 bases separating them. The germline gives CDR1 KGHDR, CDR2 SFDVKD. CDR3 size: 14 residues. CDR3 coding DNA: TGTGCCACCAGTGATAGGAACAGCTCCTACGAGCAGTACTTC. It codes for CATSDRNSSYEQYF.

This clone was counted at least ten times. The V gene is TRBV11-2, the J gene TRBJ1-4, with D possibly being TRBD1 (6 bases). The CDR3 consists of 13 residues. The ends were cut back, 6 bases at V and 5 bases at J, with 10 bases in the middle. Germline CDR1 is SGHAT and CDR2 is FQNNGV. DNA for the CDR3: TGTGCCAGCAGGAGGGGGTTAAATGAAAAACTGTTTTTT. Protein: CASRRGLNEKLFF.

The rearrangement uses TRBV5-6 and TRBJ2-7; D unclear. The CDR3 has 12 amino acids. Germline CDR1 is SGHDT and CDR2 is YYEEEE. The V and J ends lost 6 bases and 5 bases respectively, with 12 bases between them. The CDR3 reads CASTKQLNEQYF. The CDR3 DNA is TGTGCCAGCACCAAACAGTTGAACGAGCAGTACTTC.

This rearrangement joins TRBV4-3 to TRBJ2-1, with 9 nucleotides matching TRBD2. CDR3 length: 18 residues. Trimming removed 0 bases from V and 3 bases from J; junction bases left unmatched: 9. CDR1 is LGHNA and CDR2 is YSLEER in the germline V gene. This CDR3 is CASSQDPSRAGGYNEQFF. The CDR3 DNA reads as TGCGCCAGCAGCCAAGATCCGTCCCGAGCGGGAGGCTACAATGAGCAGTTCTTC.

The chain is built from TRBV19 and TRBJ2-7, with 12 bases matching TRBD2. CDR1 is LNHDA, CDR2 SQIVND, per germline (reference sequence). V gave up 7 bases and J gave up 2 bases; unmatched junction bases: 3. The length of the CDR3 is 14 residues. The CDR3 nucleotides read TGTGCCAGTACTGGGACTAGCGGGCCCTACGAGCAGTACTTC. Its protein is CASTGTSGPYEQYF. The variable domain in full, with the rest retrieved from reference TRBV19 and TRBJ2-7, is DGGITQSPKYLFRKEGQNVTLSCEQNLNHDAMYWYRQDPGQGLRLIYYSQIVNDFQKGDIAEGYSVSREKKESFPLTVTSAQKNPTAFYLCASTGTSGPYEQYFGPGTRLTVT.

The V gene is TRBV10-3, the J gene TRBJ1-5; 9 nucleotides agree with TRBD1. V lost 8 bases to trimming and J lost 1 base; unmatched junction nucleotides: 9. Germline V gives CDR1 ENHRY, CDR2 SYGVKD. This CDR3 spans 16 amino acids. CDR3 in amino acids: CAIGETGGESNQPQHF. CDR3 DNA: TGTGCCATCGGAGAGACAGGGGGAGAAAGCAATCAGCCCCAGCATTTT.

V usage is TRBV29-1 and J usage is TRBJ2-7; D is possibly TRBD2 (7 bases). Per the germline V gene, CDR1 is SQVTM and CDR2 is ANQGSEA. Deletions cut 4 bases from V and 7 bases from J, with 11 bases between. This CDR3 spans 11 amino acids. In DNA form, the CDR3 reads TGCAGCGTTGTTCGGGGGGCAGAGCAGTACTTC. Translating it yields CSVVRGAEQYF.

This chain links TRBV9 with TRBJ2-7; 7 bases are shared with TRBD2. After removal of 4 bases from V and 6 bases from J, the junction contained 13 bases not matched to a gene. This CDR3 is built from 15 residues. Germline CDR1 reads SGDLS; CDR2 reads YYNGEE. The CDR3 coding sequence is TGTGCCAGCAGCTCTACTGGCGGGAGTGAGGGCGAGCAGTACTTC. Amino acid sequence: CASSSTGGSEGEQYF.

The rearrangement links TRBV19 to TRBJ2-1, with 10 bases fitting TRBD2. CDR3 length: 19 amino acids. The V gene end was trimmed by 5 bases and the J gene end by 0 bases; junction bases not matched to a gene: 13. Germline CDR1 is LNHDA and CDR2 is SQIVND (reference sequence). The CDR3, as DNA: TGTGCCAGTAGTCCCCGGGCTAGCGGGAGCGTCGCCTCCTACAATGAGCAGTTCTTC. Its translation: CASSPRASGSVASYNEQFF.